The rows below give T cell receptor beta chains drawn from one sample of a study of shared clonotypes between healthy human individuals. Sequencing was performed with immunoSEQ multiplex PCR; in TCRdb, only in-frame clones are kept and a portion is missing. The table has about 870,000 clones, 85% to 95% seen once. The sequenced sample was naive CD8+ T cells sorted from blood. The receptor source for this set is a man aged 25 to 40 in good health. Each CDR3 is given with its conserved first and last residue. Each record gives: V gene, CDR3 length, J gene, clone size, D gene, CDR3 DNA, CDR3 protein. The D gene is left open where the match is weak. A clone size is listed for some rows: how often the clone was seen (once, few, many), or a class if it is expanded.

>TRBV5-6|13|TRBJ2-7|once|.
TGTGCCAGCAGCTTGGATAGGGACTACGAGCAGTACTTC
CASSLDRDYEQYF
>TRBV4-2|18|TRBJ2-2|.|.
TGTGCCAGCAGCCTAAGAGCAGCGGGCCCCCCGAACACCGGGGAGCTGTTTTTT
CASSLRAAGPPNTGELFF
>TRBV7-9|15|TRBJ2-1|.|TRBD2
TGTGCCAGCAGCTTACTAGCGGGAGTGAATCATGAGCAGTTCTTC
CASSLLAGVNHEQFF
>TRBV7-9|15|TRBJ2-1|.|.
TGTGCCAGCAGCTCCCCCCTTGCCAGGTACAATGAGCAGTTCTTC
CASSSPLARYNEQFF
>TRBV16|11|TRBJ1-2|.|.
TGTGCCAGCAGCCCACGTTATGGCTACACCTTC
CASSPRYGYTF
>TRBV4-1|17|TRBJ2-1|.|.
TGCGCCAGCAGCCCTTCCCCAGCAGCCCAGGTCGACAATGAGCAGTTCTTC
CASSPSPAAQVDNEQFF
>TRBV7-6|17|TRBJ2-7|.|.
TGTGCCAGCAGCTTAGGGTTTTCCGGACCCGACGCGGCCGAGCAGTACTTC
CASSLGFSGPDAAEQYF
>TRBV7-9|18|TRBJ2-7|.|TRBD2
TGTGCCAGCAGCCCGGCTTCAGCCCGGAGCGGGAGTGAATACGAGCAGTACTTC
CASSPASARSGSEYEQYF
>TRBV11-2|16|TRBJ2-1|.|TRBD2
TGTGCCAGCAGCAGACGACTAGCGGGATCCTACAATGAGCAGTTCTTC
CASSRRLAGSYNEQFF
>TRBV2|12|TRBJ2-7|.|.
TGTGCCAGCAGTGAAGGGGCGGACGAGCAGTACTTC
CASSEGADEQYF
>TRBV9|15|TRBJ1-5|.|TRBD1
TGTGCCAGCAGCGTATCGGGACAGGGGCATCAGCCCCAGCATTTT
CASSVSGQGHQPQHF
>TRBV29-1|11|TRBJ1-4|.|.
TGCAGCGTTGAAGGGGCCGAAAAACTGTTTTTT
CSVEGAEKLFF
>TRBV6-5|13|TRBJ1-1|.|.
TGTGCCAGCAGTTCGGGTATGAACACTGAAGCTTTCTTT
CASSSGMNTEAFF
>TRBV4-2|18|TRBJ2-1|.|TRBD2
TGTGCCAGCAGCCTAGGACTAGCGGGAGGTCTGGCCAATGGTGAGCAGTTCTTC
CASSLGLAGGLANGEQFF
>TRBV5-1|12|TRBJ2-7|.|.
TGCGCCAGCAGTTCCCCTCAGAACGAGCAGTACTTC
CASSSPQNEQYF
>TRBV5-6|17|TRBJ2-6|.|TRBD1
TGTGCCAGCAGCTTGGGGGCAGGGGGCCCCCCAGCCAACGTCCTGACTTTC
CASSLGAGGPPANVLTF
>TRBV5-4|14|TRBJ2-7|.|TRBD1
TGTGCCAGCAGCTTGTGGGGACAGGTCTACGAGCAGTACTTC
CASSLWGQVYEQYF
>TRBV5-1|17|TRBJ1-1|.|TRBD1
TGCGCCAGCAGCTACGGGACAGGGACGCTTGTGAACACTGAAGCTTTCTTT
CASSYGTGTLVNTEAFF
>TRBV5-1|16|TRBJ2-3|.|.
TGCGCCAGCAGCTTGGCGGGGGTGGGGCTCACAGATACGCAGTATTTT
CASSLAGVGLTDTQYF
>TRBV29-1|16|TRBJ1-1|once|.
TGCAGCGTTTTTGGGCCAAGTCAGATGATGAACACTGAAGCTTTCTTT
CSVFGPSQMMNTEAFF
>TRBV6-6|14|TRBJ2-2|.|TRBD1
TGTGCCAGCAGAACAGGGGGGAACACCGGGGAGCTGTTTTTT
CASRTGGNTGELFF
>TRBV5-4|13|TRBJ2-7|.|.
TGTGCCAGCAGCCCCTTCGATCCTCGGGAGCAGTACTTC
CASSPFDPREQYF
>TRBV29-1|13|TRBJ2-7|.|.
TGCAGCGTTGGTGAGCGGCGGACCTACGAGCAGTACTTC
CSVGERRTYEQYF
>TRBV5-1|15|TRBJ2-7|once|TRBD1
TGCGCCAGCAGCTTGGCTCAGGGGGCAGCGAACGAGCAGTACTTC
CASSLAQGAANEQYF
>TRBV27|14|TRBJ2-2|.|.
TGTGCCAGCACTGGTGGACACAACACCGGGGAGCTGTTTTTT
CASTGGHNTGELFF
>TRBV9|16|TRBJ2-2|.|TRBD2
TGTGCCAGCAGCGTAGGTGGTAGCGGGAGCACCGGGGAGCTGTTTTTT
CASSVGGSGSTGELFF
>TRBV5-4|13|TRBJ2-1|few|.
TGTGCCAGCAACTTGCCAGGTTCGGTTGAGCAGTTCTTC
CASNLPGSVEQFF
>TRBV10-1|14|TRBJ2-1|.|.
TGCGCCAGCAGTGAGTCGTTGATAGCAGTTGAGCAGTTCTTC
CASSESLIAVEQFF
>TRBV5-1|14|TRBJ2-3|.|TRBD2
TGCGCCAGCATCGAGCGGGGCCCCACAGATACGCAGTATTTT
CASIERGPTDTQYF
>TRBV7-9|14|TRBJ2-5|.|.
TGTGCCAGCAGCTTAGTAAGGGGGGAAGAGACCCAGTACTTC
CASSLVRGEETQYF
>TRBV27|15|TRBJ2-1|.|TRBD2
TGTGCCAGCAGTTTATCTAGCGGGAAGTACAATGAGCAGTTCTTC
CASSLSSGKYNEQFF
>TRBV28|16|TRBJ2-2|.|TRBD2
TGTGCCAGCAGTTTAAATATAGCGGGAGGTCCCGGGGAGCTGTTTTTT
CASSLNIAGGPGELFF
>TRBV15|15|TRBJ2-7|.|TRBD1
TGTGCCACCAGCAGGAGGGACAGGGGGGTCTACGAGCAGTACTTC
CATSRRDRGVYEQYF
>TRBV27|15|TRBJ2-7|.|TRBD2
TGTGCCAGCAGTTTATTCAGCGGGAGTCTGTACGAGCAGTACTTC
CASSLFSGSLYEQYF
>TRBV7-9|16|TRBJ2-2|.|TRBD1
TGTGCCAGCAGCTTTCCCCGACAGGGCGACGCCGGGGAGCTGTTTTTT
CASSFPRQGDAGELFF
>TRBV27|16|TRBJ2-1|.|.
TGTGCCAGCAGTTTAGAAGCTCCAAGCTCCTACAATGAGCAGTTCTTC
CASSLEAPSSYNEQFF
>TRBV6-5|15|TRBJ2-1|.|TRBD2
TGTGCCAGCAGTTTCAAAGCGGGAGAGGTCTATGAGCAGTTCTTC
CASSFKAGEVYEQFF
>TRBV19|14|TRBJ2-2|once|.
TGTGCCAGTAGTCCTGGGGTCTTCACCGGGGAGCTGTTTTTT
CASSPGVFTGELFF
>TRBV27|15|TRBJ1-5|.|TRBD1
TGTGCCAGCAGATCCGGGACAGGGCACAATCAGCCCCAGCATTTT
CASRSGTGHNQPQHF
>TRBV7-6|15|TRBJ1-5|.|.
TGTGCCAGCAGCTCCTCGGGAGGGGGAAATCAGCCCCAGCATTTT
CASSSSGGGNQPQHF
>TRBV7-9|15|TRBJ2-1|.|.
TGTGCCAGCAGCTTAGCGGGACACCCAATTAATGAGCAGTTCTTC
CASSLAGHPINEQFF
>TRBV2|12|TRBJ2-7|.|.
TGTGCCAGCAGCGCCGCTAGCTACGAGCAGTACTTC
CASSAASYEQYF
>TRBV5-1|16|TRBJ2-1|.|.
TGCGCCAGCAGCCCTGGGGGAGCGGACCCAGACAATGAGCAGTTCTTC
CASSPGGADPDNEQFF
>TRBV29-1|15|TRBJ2-6|.|.
TGCAGCGTTACTCAGGGGCTGTGTGGGGCCAACGTCCTGACTTTC
CSVTQGLCGANVLTF
>TRBV2|15|TRBJ2-1|.|.
TGTGCCAGCAGAACTACCCCACTAGGGGTGAGTGAGCAGTTCTTC
CASRTTPLGVSEQFF
>TRBV6-5|13|TRBJ1-5|.|.
TGTGCCAGCAGCCCGAATTGGGGTCAGCCCCAGCATTTT
CASSPNWGQPQHF
>TRBV2|16|TRBJ1-1|few|.
TGTGCCAGCCCACAGACCTCAGGGGCTACGAACACTGAAGCTTTCTTT
CASPQTSGATNTEAFF
>TRBV11-2|18|TRBJ1-1|.|.
TGTGCCAGCAGCTTAGTCCGTCTCGGGGCACCCATGAACACTGAAGCTTTCTTT
CASSLVRLGAPMNTEAFF
>TRBV7-6|13|TRBJ1-5|.|.
TGTGCCAGCAGCTCGCAAATAGGACAGCCCCAGCATTTT
CASSSQIGQPQHF
>TRBV10-3|14|TRBJ2-1|.|.
TGTGCCATCAGTGAGTCGCGGGCCGGGAATGAGCAGTTCTTC
CAISESRAGNEQFF
>TRBV10-1|15|TRBJ2-7|.|.
TGCGCCAGCAGTCCCGGGACAACACTCTCCTACGAGCAGTACTTC
CASSPGTTLSYEQYF
>TRBV15|16|TRBJ2-1|.|TRBD2
TGTGCCACCAGCGGACTAGCTCTGAGCTCCTACAATGAGCAGTTCTTC
CATSGLALSSYNEQFF
>TRBV7-2|14|TRBJ2-1|.|.
TGTGCCAGCAGCTCATCACCCGCGGGCCGCGAGCAGTTCTTC
CASSSSPAGREQFF
>TRBV27|15|TRBJ2-1|.|.
TGTGCCAGCAGCCCCGTAACGGGAGCGGCCAATGAGCAGTTCTTC
CASSPVTGAANEQFF
>TRBV27|14|TRBJ2-7|.|TRBD1
TGTGCCAGCATTCCGGGACAGAGATACTACGAGCAGTACTTC
CASIPGQRYYEQYF
>TRBV28|16|TRBJ2-1|.|TRBD2
TGTGCCAGCAGTTTCATAGCGGGAGGGCCACCCAATGAGCAGTTCTTC
CASSFIAGGPPNEQFF
>TRBV28|14|TRBJ1-5|.|TRBD1
TGTGCCAGCAGTTTAGCCAGGGGGAATCAGCCCCAGCATTTT
CASSLARGNQPQHF